This TCR beta chain was retrieved from a study of T cell responses to AZD1222 COVID-19 vaccine. With V trimmed by 6 bases and J by 8 bases, 14 bases remained unmatched. The germline V gene encodes CDR1 MDHEN and CDR2 SYDVKM. CDR3 size: 15 residues. The data were produced by immunoSEQ multiplex PCR, yet TCRdb's version contains in-frame clones alone and is incomplete. The sample lists approximately 210,000 clones; roughly nine tenths were seen once. This sequence originates from an adult who received the AZD1222 COVID-19 vaccine. The source was peripheral blood, collected 28 days after the second AZD1222 dose. This sequence joins TRBV28 and TRBJ1-1, with TRBD1 matching 8 bases. CDR3 sequence reads: CASRRSGQGAREAFF. The CDR3 DNA follows: TGTGCCAGCAGACGTTCGGGGCAGGGGGCTAGGGAAGCTTTCTTT.